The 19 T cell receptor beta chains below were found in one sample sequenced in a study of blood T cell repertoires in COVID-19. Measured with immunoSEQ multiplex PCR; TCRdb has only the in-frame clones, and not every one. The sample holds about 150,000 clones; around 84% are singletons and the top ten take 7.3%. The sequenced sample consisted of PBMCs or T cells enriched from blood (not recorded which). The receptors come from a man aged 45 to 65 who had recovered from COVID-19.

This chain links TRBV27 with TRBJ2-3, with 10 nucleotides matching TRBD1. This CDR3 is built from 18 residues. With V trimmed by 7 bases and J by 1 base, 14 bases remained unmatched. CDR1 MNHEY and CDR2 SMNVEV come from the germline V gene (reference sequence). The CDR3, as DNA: TGTGCCAGCACCGAATCCCCGACAGGGGGCTATGGCACAGATACGCAGTATTTT. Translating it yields CASTESPTGGYGTDTQYF.

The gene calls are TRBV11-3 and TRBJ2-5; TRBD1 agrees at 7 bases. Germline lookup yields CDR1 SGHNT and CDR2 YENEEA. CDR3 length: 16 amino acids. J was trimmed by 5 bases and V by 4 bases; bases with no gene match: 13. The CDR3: CASSWGRGTYGETQYF. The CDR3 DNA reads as TGTGCCAGCAGCTGGGGCAGGGGGACCTACGGGGAGACCCAGTACTTC.

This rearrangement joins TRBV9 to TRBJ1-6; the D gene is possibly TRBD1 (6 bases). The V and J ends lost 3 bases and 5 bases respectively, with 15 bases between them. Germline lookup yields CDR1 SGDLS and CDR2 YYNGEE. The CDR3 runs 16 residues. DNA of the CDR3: TGTGCCAGCAGCGCCCCATCAGGGGTGGATAATTCACCCCTCCACTTT. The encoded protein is CASSAPSGVDNSPLHF. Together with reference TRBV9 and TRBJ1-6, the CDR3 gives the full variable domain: DSGVTQTPKHLITATGQRVTLRCSPRSGDLSVYWYQQSLDQGLQFLIQYYNGEERAKGNILERFSAQQFPDLHSELNLSSLELGDSALYFCASSAPSGVDNSPLHFGNGTRLTVT.

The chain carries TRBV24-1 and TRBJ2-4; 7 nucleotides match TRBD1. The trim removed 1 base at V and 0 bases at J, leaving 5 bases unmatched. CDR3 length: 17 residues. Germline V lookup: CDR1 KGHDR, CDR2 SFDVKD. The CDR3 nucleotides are TGTGCCACCAGTGATTTTGGGGACAGACTAGCCAAAAACATTCAGTACTTC. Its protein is CATSDFGDRLAKNIQYF.

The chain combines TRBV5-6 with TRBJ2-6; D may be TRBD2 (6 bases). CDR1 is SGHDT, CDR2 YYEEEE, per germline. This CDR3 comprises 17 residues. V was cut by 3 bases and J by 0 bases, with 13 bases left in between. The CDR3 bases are TGTGCCAGCAGCTCGGTCGGACTAACCTCTGGGGCCAACGTCCTGACTTTC. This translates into CASSSVGLTSGANVLTF.

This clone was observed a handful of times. CDR3 amino acids: CASSVQGMTYTF. CDR3 DNA sequence: TGTGCCAGCAGTGTTCAGGGTATGACCTACACCTTC. This chain joins TRBV25-1 and TRBJ1-2, with D possibly TRBD1 on 5 matching bases. The CDR3 is 12 amino acids. Per germline, CDR1 MGHDK and CDR2 SYGVNS. Trimming removed 4 bases at V and 10 bases at J, with 13 bases between.

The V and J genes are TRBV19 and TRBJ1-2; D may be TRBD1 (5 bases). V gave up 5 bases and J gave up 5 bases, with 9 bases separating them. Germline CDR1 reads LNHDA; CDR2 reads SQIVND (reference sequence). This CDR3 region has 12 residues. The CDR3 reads CASSQGLYGYTF. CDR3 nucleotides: TGTGCCAGTAGTCAGGGACTATATGGCTACACCTTC.

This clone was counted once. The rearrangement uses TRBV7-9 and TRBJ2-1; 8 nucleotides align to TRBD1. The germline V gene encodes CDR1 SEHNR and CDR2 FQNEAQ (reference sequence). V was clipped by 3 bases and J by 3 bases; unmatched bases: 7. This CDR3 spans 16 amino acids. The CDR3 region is CASSFYGDRIYNEQFF. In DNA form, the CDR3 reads TGTGCCAGCAGCTTTTATGGGGACAGGATCTACAATGAGCAGTTCTTC.

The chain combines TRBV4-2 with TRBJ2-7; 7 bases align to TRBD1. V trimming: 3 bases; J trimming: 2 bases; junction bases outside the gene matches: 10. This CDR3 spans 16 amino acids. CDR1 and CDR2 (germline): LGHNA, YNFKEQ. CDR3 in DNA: TGTGCCAGCAGCCACCCCACCCAGGGGGATCCCTACGAGCAGTACTTC. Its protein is CASSHPTQGDPYEQYF.

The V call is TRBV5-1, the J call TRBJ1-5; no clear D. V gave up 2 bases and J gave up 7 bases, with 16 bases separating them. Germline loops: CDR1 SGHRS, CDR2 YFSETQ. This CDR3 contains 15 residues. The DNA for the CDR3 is TGCGCCAGCAGCTTTGATGGGAGGGTCGAACAGCCCCAGCATTTT. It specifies CASSFDGRVEQPQHF.

The CDR3 loop reads CASGLDQYDGQVPYEQYF. The CDR3, as DNA: TGTGCTAGTGGTTTGGATCAGTACGACGGTCAGGTCCCTTACGAGCAGTACTTC. The chain employs TRBV12-5 and TRBJ2-7; D remains ambiguous. The ends were cut back, 1 base at V and 4 bases at J, with 23 bases in the middle. The CDR3 has 18 residues. Germline assignment: CDR1 LGHNT and CDR2 FRNRAP.

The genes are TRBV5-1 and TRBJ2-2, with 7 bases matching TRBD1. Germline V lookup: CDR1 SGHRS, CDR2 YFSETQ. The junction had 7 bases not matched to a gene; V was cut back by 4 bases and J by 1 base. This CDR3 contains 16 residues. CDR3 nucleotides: TGCGCCAGCAGCCAAGACAGGACAGGGAACACCGGGGAGCTGTTTTTT. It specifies CASSQDRTGNTGELFF.

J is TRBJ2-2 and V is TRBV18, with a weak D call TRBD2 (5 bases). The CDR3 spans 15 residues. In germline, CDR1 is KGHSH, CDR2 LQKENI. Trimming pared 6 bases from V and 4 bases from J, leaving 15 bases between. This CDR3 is CASSLRGRGTGELFF. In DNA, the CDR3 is TGTGCCAGCTCTCTACGGGGTCGGGGCACCGGGGAGCTGTTTTTT.

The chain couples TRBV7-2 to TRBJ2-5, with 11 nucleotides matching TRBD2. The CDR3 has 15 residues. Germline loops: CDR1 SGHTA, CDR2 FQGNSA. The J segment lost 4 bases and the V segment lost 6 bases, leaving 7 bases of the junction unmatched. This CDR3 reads CASSLRTSGGETQYF. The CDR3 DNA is TGTGCCAGCAGTCTTCGAACTAGCGGGGGAGAGACCCAGTACTTC.

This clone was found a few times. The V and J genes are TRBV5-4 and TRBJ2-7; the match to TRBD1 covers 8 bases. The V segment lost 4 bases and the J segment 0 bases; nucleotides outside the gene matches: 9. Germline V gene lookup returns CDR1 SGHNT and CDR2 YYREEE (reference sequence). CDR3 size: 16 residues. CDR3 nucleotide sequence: TGTGCCAGCAGCGGGGGGCGGACAGGGACCTCCTACGAGCAGTACTTC. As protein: CASSGGRTGTSYEQYF.

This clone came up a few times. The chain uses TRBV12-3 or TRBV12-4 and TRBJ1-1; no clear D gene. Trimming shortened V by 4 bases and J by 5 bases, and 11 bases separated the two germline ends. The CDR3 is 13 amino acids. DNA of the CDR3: TGTGCCAGCAGTTCTGGGCCGGGGACTGAAGCTTTCTTT. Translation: CASSSGPGTEAFF.

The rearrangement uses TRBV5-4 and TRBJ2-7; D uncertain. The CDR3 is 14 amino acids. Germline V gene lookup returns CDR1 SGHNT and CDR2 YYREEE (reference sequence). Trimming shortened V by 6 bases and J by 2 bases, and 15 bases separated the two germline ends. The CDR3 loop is CASTSSGEAYEQYF. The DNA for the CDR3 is TGTGCCAGCACGTCCTCAGGCGAAGCCTACGAGCAGTACTTC. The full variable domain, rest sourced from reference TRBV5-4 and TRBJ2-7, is ETGVTQSPTHLIKTRGQQVTLRCSSQSGHNTVSWYQQALGQGPQFIFQYYREEENGRGNFPPRFSGLQFPNYSSELNVNALELDDSALYLCASTSSGEAYEQYFGPGTRLTVT.

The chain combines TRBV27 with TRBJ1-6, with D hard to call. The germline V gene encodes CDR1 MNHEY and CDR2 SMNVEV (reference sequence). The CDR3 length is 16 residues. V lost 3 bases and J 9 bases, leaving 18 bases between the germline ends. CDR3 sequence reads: CASSFEAQRRSSPLHF. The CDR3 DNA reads TGTGCCAGCAGTTTTGAGGCACAAAGAAGAAGTTCACCCCTCCACTTT.

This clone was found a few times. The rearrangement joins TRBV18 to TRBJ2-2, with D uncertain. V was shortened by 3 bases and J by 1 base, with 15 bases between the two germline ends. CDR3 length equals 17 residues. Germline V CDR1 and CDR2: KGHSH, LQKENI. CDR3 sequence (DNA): TGTGCCAGCTCACCGGTCGGTGTCACAGTGAACACCGGGGAGCTGTTTTTT. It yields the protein CASSPVGVTVNTGELFF.